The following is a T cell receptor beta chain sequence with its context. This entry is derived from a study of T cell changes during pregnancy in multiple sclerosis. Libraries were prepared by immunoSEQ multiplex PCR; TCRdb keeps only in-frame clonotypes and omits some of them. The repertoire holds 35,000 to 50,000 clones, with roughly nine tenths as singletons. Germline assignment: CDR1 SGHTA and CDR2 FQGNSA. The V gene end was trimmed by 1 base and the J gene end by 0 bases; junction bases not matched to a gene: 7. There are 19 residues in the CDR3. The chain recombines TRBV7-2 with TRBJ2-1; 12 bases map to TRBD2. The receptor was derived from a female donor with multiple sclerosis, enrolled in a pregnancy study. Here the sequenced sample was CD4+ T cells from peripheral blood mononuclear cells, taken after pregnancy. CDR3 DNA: TGTGCCAGCAGCTTAGTGCGGACTAGCGGGACCAGCTCCTACAATGAGCAGTTCTTC. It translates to CASSLVRTSGTSSYNEQFF.